This T cell receptor (beta chain) was recovered during a study of resident and recirculating memory T cells in vitiligo. In the study overall: Shave-biopsy epidermis from lesional and nonlesional skin was sequenced alongside PBMCs. Study-wide results and caveats: Different lesions suggested infiltration by different T cell clones.

Germline CDR1 is SEHNR and CDR2 is FQNEAQ (reference sequence). The CDR3 spans 17 residues. Unmatched junction bases numbered 13, after V lost 3 bases and J lost 7 bases. This clone was seen only once. Its antigen is not identified. Patients had received no treatment within the previous three months. Some clones are missing from TCRdb's copy, which holds only in-frame ones; the method was immunoSEQ multiplex PCR. Among about 76,000 clones listed, around 90% were seen once. This receptor was obtained from a male donor with vitiligo. The sample taken for sequencing was blood. This chain uses TRBV7-9 with TRBJ2-7, with 12 positions matching TRBD1. For the CDR3, the DNA is TGTGCCAGCAGCTTCCCACCCCAGGGACAGGGGGCCTTGGAGCAGTACTTC. Translating it yields CASSFPPQGQGALEQYF.